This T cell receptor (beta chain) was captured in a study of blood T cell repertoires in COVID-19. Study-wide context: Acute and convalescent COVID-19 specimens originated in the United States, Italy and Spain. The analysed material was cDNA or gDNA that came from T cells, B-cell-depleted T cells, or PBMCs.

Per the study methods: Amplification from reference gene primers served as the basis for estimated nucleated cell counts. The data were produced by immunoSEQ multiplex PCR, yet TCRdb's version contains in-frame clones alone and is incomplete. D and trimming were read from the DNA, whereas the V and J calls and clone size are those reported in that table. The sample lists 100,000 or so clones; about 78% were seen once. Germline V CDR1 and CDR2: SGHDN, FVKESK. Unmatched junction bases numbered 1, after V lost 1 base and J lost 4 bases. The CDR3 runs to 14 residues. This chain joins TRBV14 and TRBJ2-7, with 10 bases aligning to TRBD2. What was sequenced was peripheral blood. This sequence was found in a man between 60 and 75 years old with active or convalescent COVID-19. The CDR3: CASSQGTSGYEQYF. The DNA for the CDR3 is TGTGCCAGCAGCCAAGGGACTAGCGGTTACGAGCAGTACTTC.